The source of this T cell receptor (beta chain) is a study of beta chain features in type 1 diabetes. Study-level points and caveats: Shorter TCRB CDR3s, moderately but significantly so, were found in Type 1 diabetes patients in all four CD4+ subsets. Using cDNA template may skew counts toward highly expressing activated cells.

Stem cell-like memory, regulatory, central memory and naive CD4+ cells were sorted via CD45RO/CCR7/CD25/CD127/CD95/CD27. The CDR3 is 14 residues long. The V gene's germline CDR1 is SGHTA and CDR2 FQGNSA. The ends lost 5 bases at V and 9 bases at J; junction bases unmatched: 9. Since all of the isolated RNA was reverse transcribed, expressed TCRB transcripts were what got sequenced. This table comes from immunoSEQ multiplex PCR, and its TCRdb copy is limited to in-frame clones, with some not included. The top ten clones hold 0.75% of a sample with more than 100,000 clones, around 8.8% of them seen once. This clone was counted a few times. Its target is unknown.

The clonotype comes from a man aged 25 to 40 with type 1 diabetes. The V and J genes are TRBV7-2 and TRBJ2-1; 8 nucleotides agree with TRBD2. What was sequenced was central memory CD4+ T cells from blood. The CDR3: CASSPFGGGGEQFF. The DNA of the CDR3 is TGTGCCAGCAGCCCCTTCGGGGGGGGCGGTGAGCAGTTCTTC.